The rows below give T cell receptor beta chains drawn from one sample of a study of PD-1 and CTLA-4 blockade in melanoma. Clones were sequenced by immunoSEQ multiplex PCR, and TCRdb holds only the in-frame ones, with some missing. The data show tens of thousands of clones, about 87% seen once. The specimen was CD8+ T cells from peripheral blood, collected from a patient given anti-PD-1 treatment. These receptors were taken from a human donor with melanoma. The CDR3 runs from the conserved cysteine through the conserved F or W. D genes are given only for firm matches. Some rows have no size entry. The others give once, few or many, or a class for an expanded clone.

J: TRBJ1-1
V: TRBV10-3
D: NA
size: NA
DNA: TGTGCCATCAGTGTATGGGAGGACACTGAAGCTTTCTTT
CDR3: CAISVWEDTEAFF

J: TRBJ2-7
V: TRBV6-2/TRBV6-3
D: NA
size: NA
DNA: TGTGCCAGCAGCTTGGGGACCTCAAGCGGCGCCTACGAGCAGTACTTC
CDR3: CASSLGTSSGAYEQYF

J: TRBJ1-6
V: TRBV2
D: NA
size: few
DNA: TGTGCCAGCAGTGTCGGGGGCAGCTATTCACCCCTCCACTTT
CDR3: CASSVGGSYSPLHF

J: TRBJ2-7
V: TRBV2
D: NA
size: NA
DNA: TGTGCCAGCAGCCCCGCGGTGTACGAGCAGTACTTC
CDR3: CASSPAVYEQYF

J: TRBJ2-7
V: TRBV4-1
D: NA
size: once
DNA: TGCGCCAGCAGCCAAGAGGTGGCTATTTCCTACGAGCAGTACTTC
CDR3: CASSQEVAISYEQYF

J: TRBJ1-4
V: TRBV28
D: TRBD1
size: NA
DNA: TGTGCCAGCACCCCTGAATTCGGGACAGGGTTTACTAATGAAAAACTGTTTTTT
CDR3: CASTPEFGTGFTNEKLFF

J: TRBJ1-2
V: TRBV29-1
D: NA
size: NA
DNA: TGCAGCGTTGGGGACGGAAACTATGGCTACACCTTC
CDR3: CSVGDGNYGYTF

J: TRBJ1-1
V: TRBV15
D: NA
size: NA
DNA: TGTGCCACCAGCAGAGATCAGGTGCTTGAAGCTTTCTTT
CDR3: CATSRDQVLEAFF

J: TRBJ2-5
V: TRBV6-2/TRBV6-3
D: NA
size: once
DNA: TGTGCCAGCAGTTATAAAGAGACCCAGTACTTC
CDR3: CASSYKETQYF

J: TRBJ2-3
V: TRBV4-3
D: NA
size: NA
DNA: TGCGCCAGCAGCCAAGATCTTAGCTCCTCGGATACGCAGTATTTT
CDR3: CASSQDLSSSDTQYF

J: TRBJ2-3
V: TRBV9
D: TRBD2
size: NA
DNA: TGTGCCAGCAGCGCCGGGACTAGCGACACAGATACGCAGTATTTT
CDR3: CASSAGTSDTDTQYF

J: TRBJ1-1
V: TRBV4-1
D: NA
size: NA
DNA: TGCGCCAGCAGCCAAGAGGAAGACAACACTGAAGCTTTCTTT
CDR3: CASSQEEDNTEAFF

J: TRBJ2-3
V: TRBV5-1
D: TRBD2
size: NA
DNA: TGCGCCAGCGCTAGCGGGGGGGCTGGGGATACGCAGTATTTT
CDR3: CASASGGAGDTQYF

J: TRBJ2-3
V: TRBV4-3
D: NA
size: NA
DNA: TGCGCCAGCAGCCAAGATAGCGGCCAAACCACAGATACGCAGTATTTT
CDR3: CASSQDSGQTTDTQYF

J: TRBJ1-2
V: TRBV14
D: TRBD1
size: NA
DNA: TGTGCCAGCAGCCCGGGACAGGGGGCTAGAAACTATGGCTACACCTTC
CDR3: CASSPGQGARNYGYTF

J: TRBJ2-7
V: TRBV5-6
D: NA
size: once
DNA: TGTGCCAGCAGCTTGGGCAGGTCCTACGAGCAGTACTTC
CDR3: CASSLGRSYEQYF

J: TRBJ1-1
V: TRBV4-1
D: NA
size: NA
DNA: TGCGCCAGCAGCCAAGATCCTGCCGTGAACACTGAAGCTTTCTTT
CDR3: CASSQDPAVNTEAFF

J: TRBJ2-3
V: TRBV7-6
D: NA
size: NA
DNA: TGTGCCAGCAGCCCCTACCCCCTAGATACGCAGTATTTT
CDR3: CASSPYPLDTQYF

J: TRBJ2-5
V: TRBV4-1
D: NA
size: NA
DNA: TGCGCCAGCAGCTTTCGGGCCCAAGAGACCCAGTACTTC
CDR3: CASSFRAQETQYF

J: TRBJ1-4
V: TRBV28
D: NA
size: NA
DNA: TGTGCCAGCAGTTCCCCAGGACGAAATGAAAAACTGTTTTTT
CDR3: CASSSPGRNEKLFF

J: TRBJ1-3
V: TRBV28
D: TRBD1
size: NA
DNA: TGTGCCAGCAGCCCAGACAGGGGAGCGGGAAACACCATATATTTT
CDR3: CASSPDRGAGNTIYF

J: TRBJ1-5
V: TRBV21-1
D: NA
size: NA
DNA: TGTGCCAGCAGCAAGAGGCAGGGGGCCTATAGCAATCAGCCCCAGCATTTT
CDR3: CASSKRQGAYSNQPQHF

J: TRBJ2-1
V: TRBV25-1
D: TRBD2
size: NA
DNA: TGTGCCAGTGGATCGACTAGCTTCTACAATGAGCAGTTCTTC
CDR3: CASGSTSFYNEQFF

J: TRBJ2-2
V: TRBV5-1
D: NA
size: NA
DNA: TGCGCCAGCAGCCTCGGTGGAGAGGGGAACACCGGGGAGCTGTTTTTT
CDR3: CASSLGGEGNTGELFF

J: TRBJ2-5
V: TRBV28
D: NA
size: NA
DNA: TGTGCCAGCCGAGGAGAAAGGATCCAAGAGACCCAGTACTTC
CDR3: CASRGERIQETQYF

J: TRBJ1-2
V: TRBV15
D: NA
size: NA
DNA: TGTGCCACCAGCAGAGATGGAGCGGGTGGTGGCTACACCTTC
CDR3: CATSRDGAGGGYTF

J: TRBJ1-1
V: TRBV19
D: NA
size: NA
DNA: TGTGCCAGTATGGGGATGAACACTGAAGCTTTCTTT
CDR3: CASMGMNTEAFF

J: TRBJ2-3
V: TRBV5-4
D: NA
size: NA
DNA: TGTGCCAGCAGCCCGGGCGGGGATACGCAGTATTTT
CDR3: CASSPGGDTQYF

J: TRBJ1-1
V: TRBV30
D: NA
size: NA
DNA: TGTGCCTGGACCCCTGGACCGGCCGAAGCTTTCTTT
CDR3: CAWTPGPAEAFF

J: TRBJ2-2
V: TRBV25-1
D: TRBD2
size: NA
DNA: TGTGCCAGCAGTGAACCTACGGGGGGTCGACGCACCGGGGAGCTGTTTTTT
CDR3: CASSEPTGGRRTGELFF

J: TRBJ2-1
V: TRBV9
D: NA
size: NA
DNA: TGTGCCAGCAGCGTAGGAGTAGCGGTGTCGGAGCAGTTCTTC
CDR3: CASSVGVAVSEQFF

J: TRBJ1-1
V: TRBV25-1
D: TRBD1
size: NA
DNA: TGTGCCAGCAGTGACCCAATGTGGACAGGGGGGAATGAAGCTTTCTTT
CDR3: CASSDPMWTGGNEAFF

J: TRBJ1-1
V: TRBV2
D: NA
size: NA
DNA: TGTGCCAGCAGCTCACCACAGGGAACAGAAGCTTTCTTT
CDR3: CASSSPQGTEAFF

J: TRBJ1-1
V: TRBV29-1
D: TRBD1
size: NA
DNA: TGCAGCGTTCGGACAGGCGAAGGGTCTGAAGCTTTCTTT
CDR3: CSVRTGEGSEAFF

J: TRBJ2-7
V: TRBV4-1
D: NA
size: NA
DNA: TGCGCCAGCAGCCAAGTGCAGGGTACCTTCTCCTACGAGCAGTACTTC
CDR3: CASSQVQGTFSYEQYF

J: TRBJ2-2
V: TRBV7-6
D: NA
size: NA
DNA: TGTGCCAGCAGACCGTCCAACACCGGGGAGCTGTTTTTT
CDR3: CASRPSNTGELFF

J: TRBJ2-5
V: TRBV2
D: NA
size: NA
DNA: TGTGCCAGCAGTTCCTCTGACTCATTCCCCAACGAGGAGACCCAGTACTTC
CDR3: CASSSSDSFPNEETQYF

J: TRBJ1-3
V: TRBV9
D: NA
size: NA
DNA: TGTGCCAGCGAATCAGGAAACACCATATATTTT
CDR3: CASESGNTIYF

J: TRBJ2-2
V: TRBV6-5
D: NA
size: NA
DNA: TGTGCCAGCGGTAACACCGGGGAGCTGTTTTTT
CDR3: CASGNTGELFF

J: TRBJ2-3
V: TRBV5-5
D: NA
size: NA
DNA: TGTGCCAGCAGCTTGCACCCGACCCCAGATACGCAGTATTTT
CDR3: CASSLHPTPDTQYF

J: TRBJ2-2
V: TRBV7-2
D: NA
size: NA
DNA: TGTGCCAGCAGCTTAACCGGGGAGCTGTTTTTT
CDR3: CASSLTGELFF

J: TRBJ1-1
V: TRBV30
D: NA
size: NA
DNA: TGTGCCTGGGGAGGGGGTTTCGGAACTGAAGCTTTCTTT
CDR3: CAWGGGFGTEAFF

J: TRBJ1-6
V: TRBV4-1
D: NA
size: NA
DNA: TGCGCCAGCAGCCAAACCCCCGGGGGGGGGCAACCTAATTCACCCCTCCACTTT
CDR3: CASSQTPGGGQPNSPLHF

J: TRBJ1-2
V: TRBV27
D: NA
size: NA
DNA: TGTGCCAGCAGTTTATCGGCAGCAGCTAACTATGGCTACACCTTC
CDR3: CASSLSAAANYGYTF

J: TRBJ1-3
V: TRBV6-5
D: NA
size: NA
DNA: TGTGCCAGCAGCATACAGGGCCACTCTGGAAACACCATATATTTT
CDR3: CASSIQGHSGNTIYF

J: TRBJ2-3
V: TRBV10-3
D: TRBD1
size: NA
DNA: TGTGCCATCAGGGGGGACAGTCCCACAGATACGCAGTATTTT
CDR3: CAIRGDSPTDTQYF

J: TRBJ2-5
V: TRBV7-9
D: NA
size: NA
DNA: TGTGCCAGCAGCTCCGCAACAGGTTGGGGGCAAGAGACCCAGTACTTC
CDR3: CASSSATGWGQETQYF

J: TRBJ2-3
V: TRBV21-1
D: NA
size: NA
DNA: TGTGCCAGCGGGCAACCGGGACAGGCTAGCACAGATACGCAGTATTTT
CDR3: CASGQPGQASTDTQYF

J: TRBJ2-5
V: TRBV13
D: NA
size: once
DNA: TGTGCCAGCAGCTTACAAGGGGTGGAAGAGACCCAGTACTTC
CDR3: CASSLQGVEETQYF

J: TRBJ2-3
V: TRBV28
D: TRBD2
size: NA
DNA: TGTGCCAGCAGTACCCGGGACTACCGGTACATCACAGATACGCAGTATTTT
CDR3: CASSTRDYRYITDTQYF

J: TRBJ2-1
V: TRBV19
D: TRBD2
size: NA
DNA: TGTGCCAGTAGTACCCCATCTAGCGGGGGTCCCTGGAAGCAGTTCTTC
CDR3: CASSTPSSGGPWKQFF

J: TRBJ1-6
V: TRBV4-1
D: NA
size: few
DNA: TGCGCCAGCAGCCAAGATTCGGGGAGGGCTTCACCCCTCCACTTT
CDR3: CASSQDSGRASPLHF

J: TRBJ2-7
V: TRBV5-8
D: TRBD1
size: NA
DNA: TGTGCCAGCAGCTTGACAGGGGGCTACGAGCAGTACTTC
CDR3: CASSLTGGYEQYF

J: TRBJ1-4
V: TRBV5-4
D: NA
size: few
DNA: TGTGCCAGCAGCTCTTCCCGCACTGAAAAACTGTTTTTT
CDR3: CASSSSRTEKLFF

J: TRBJ1-1
V: TRBV19
D: NA
size: NA
DNA: TGTGCCAGTAGTATAGTGGCGAGGACTGAAGCTTTCTTT
CDR3: CASSIVARTEAFF

J: TRBJ2-3
V: TRBV15
D: NA
size: NA
DNA: TGTGCCACCAGTCTTGGTGCTAGCACAGATACGCAGTATTTT
CDR3: CATSLGASTDTQYF

J: TRBJ1-1
V: TRBV2
D: NA
size: NA
DNA: TGTGCCAGCAGTGATTTGTTTAGGAACACTGAAGCTTTCTTT
CDR3: CASSDLFRNTEAFF

J: TRBJ1-1
V: TRBV3-1/TRBV3-2
D: NA
size: NA
DNA: TGTGCCAGCAGCCTACCGGGCGTCGCTGAAGCTTTCTTT
CDR3: CASSLPGVAEAFF